This T cell receptor (beta chain) was sequenced in a study of blood T cell repertoires in COVID-19. On the study more broadly: The origin of the acute and convalescent COVID-19 samples was the United States, Italy and Spain. T cells, B-cell-depleted T cells, or PBMCs provided the cDNA or gDNA that served as material.

Here immunoSEQ multiplex PCR was the method, and the copy in TCRdb shows in-frame clones only, minus some. This sample has approximately 92,000 clones, with around three quarters found just once. This clone was recorded once. Trimming pared 5 bases from V and 1 base from J, leaving 8 bases between. CDR1 and CDR2 from the germline V gene are SGHVS and FQNEAQ. The CDR3 sequence is 13 residues long. J is TRBJ1-1 and V is TRBV7-8; D is unresolved. Input material: peripheral blood. The TCR was taken from an older woman in a cohort sampled during active or convalescent COVID-19. The CDR3 nucleotides are TGTGCCAGCAGCCAATACAGGAACACTGAAGCTTTCTTT. Translated: CASSQYRNTEAFF.